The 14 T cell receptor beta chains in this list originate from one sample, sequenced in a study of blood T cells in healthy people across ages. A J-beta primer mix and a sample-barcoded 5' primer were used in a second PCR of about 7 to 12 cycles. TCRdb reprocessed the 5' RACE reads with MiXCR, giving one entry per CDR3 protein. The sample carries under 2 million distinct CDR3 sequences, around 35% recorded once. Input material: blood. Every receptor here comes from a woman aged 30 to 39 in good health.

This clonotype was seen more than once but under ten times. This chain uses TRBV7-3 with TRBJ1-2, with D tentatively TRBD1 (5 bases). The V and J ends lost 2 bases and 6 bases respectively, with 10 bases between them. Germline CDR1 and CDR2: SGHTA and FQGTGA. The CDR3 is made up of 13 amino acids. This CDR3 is CASSLGPGNGYTF. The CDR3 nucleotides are TGTGCCAGCAGCTTAGGCCCAGGGAATGGCTACACCTTC.

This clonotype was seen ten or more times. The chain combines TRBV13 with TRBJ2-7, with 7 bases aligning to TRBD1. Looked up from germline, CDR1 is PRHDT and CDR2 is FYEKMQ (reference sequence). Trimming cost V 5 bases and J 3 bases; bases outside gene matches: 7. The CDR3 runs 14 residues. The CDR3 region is CASSSRDRYYEQYF. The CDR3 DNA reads TGTGCCAGCAGCAGCCGGGACAGATACTACGAGCAGTACTTC.

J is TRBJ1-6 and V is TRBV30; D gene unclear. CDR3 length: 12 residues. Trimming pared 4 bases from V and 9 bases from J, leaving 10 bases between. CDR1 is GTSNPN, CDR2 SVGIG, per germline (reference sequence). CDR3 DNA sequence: TGTGCCTGGAATAGGGTTGGTTCACCCCTCCACTTT. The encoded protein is CAWNRVGSPLHF. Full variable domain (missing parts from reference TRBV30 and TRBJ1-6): SQTIHQWPATLVQPVGSPLSLECTVEGTSNPNLYWYRQAAGRGLQLLFYSVGIGQISSEVPQNLSASRPQDRQFILSSKKLLLSDSGFYLCAWNRVGSPLHFGNGTRLTVT.

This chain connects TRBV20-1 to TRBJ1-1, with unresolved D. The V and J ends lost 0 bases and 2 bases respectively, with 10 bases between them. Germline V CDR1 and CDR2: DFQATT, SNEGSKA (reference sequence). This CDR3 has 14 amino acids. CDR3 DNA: TGCAGTGCTAGAGATAAGGGATTTAACACTGAAGCTTTCTTT. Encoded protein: CSARDKGFNTEAFF.

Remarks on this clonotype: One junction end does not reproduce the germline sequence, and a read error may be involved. The CDR3 sequence is CASSQDRSGDFSYNGQFF. CDR3 DNA: TGCGCCAGCAGCCAAGATCGGAGCGGGGATTTTTCCTACAATGGGCAGTTCTTC. The genes are TRBV4-1 and TRBJ2-1, with TRBD2 matching over 7 bases. The CDR3 runs to 18 residues. Per germline, CDR1 MGHRA and CDR2 YSYEKL.

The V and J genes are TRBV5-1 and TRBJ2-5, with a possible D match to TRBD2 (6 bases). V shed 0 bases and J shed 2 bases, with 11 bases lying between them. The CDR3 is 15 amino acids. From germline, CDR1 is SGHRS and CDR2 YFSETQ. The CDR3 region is CASSLESGRQETQYF. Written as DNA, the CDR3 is TGCGCCAGCAGCTTGGAGAGCGGGCGTCAAGAGACCCAGTACTTC. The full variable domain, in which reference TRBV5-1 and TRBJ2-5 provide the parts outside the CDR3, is KAGVTQTPRYLIKTRGQQVTLSCSPISGHRSVSWYQQTPGQGLQFLFEYFSETQRNKGNFPGRFSGRQFSNSRSEMNVSTLELGDSALYLCASSLESGRQETQYFGPGTRLLVL.

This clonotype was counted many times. In nucleotides, the CDR3 is TGTGCCAGCAGTGGGTCAGGGTCAGTACCCGAGCAGTACTTC. It encodes CASSGSGSVPEQYF. The genes are TRBV2 and TRBJ2-7; weak D call: TRBD1 (5 bases). V lost 4 bases and J lost 6, with 16 bases in between. CDR1 is SNHLY and CDR2 is FYNNEI in the germline V gene. This CDR3 has 14 residues. The variable domain in full, with the rest retrieved from reference TRBV2 and TRBJ2-7, is EPEVTQTPSHQVTQMGQEVILRCVPISNHLYFYWYRQILGQKVEFLVSFYNNEISEKSEIFDDQFSVERPDGSNFTLKIRSTKLEDSAMYFCASSGSGSVPEQYFGPGTRLTVT.

In nucleotides, the CDR3 is TGTGCCAGCAGCCAAGAGGCGGGGTGGGGCAATGAGCAGTACTTC. Translated, it gives CASSQEAGWGNEQYF. V usage is TRBV4-2 and J usage is TRBJ2-7, with D tentatively TRBD2 (6 bases). V was trimmed by 0 bases and J by 7 bases, leaving 16 bases between them. There are 15 residues in the CDR3. Germline CDR1 reads LGHNA; CDR2 reads YNFKEQ.

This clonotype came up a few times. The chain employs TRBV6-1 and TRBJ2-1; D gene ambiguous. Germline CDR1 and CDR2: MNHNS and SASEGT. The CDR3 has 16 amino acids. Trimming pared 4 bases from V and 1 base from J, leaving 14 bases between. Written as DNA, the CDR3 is TGTGCCAGCAGTGGGAAAGACGTCTCTTCCTACAATGAGCAGTTCTTC. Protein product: CASSGKDVSSYNEQFF.

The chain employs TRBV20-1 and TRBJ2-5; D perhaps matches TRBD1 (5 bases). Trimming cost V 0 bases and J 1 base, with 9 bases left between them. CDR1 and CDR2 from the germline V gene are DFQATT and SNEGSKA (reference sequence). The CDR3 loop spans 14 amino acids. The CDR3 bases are TGCAGTGCTAGAGATGGGGCCGCCCAAGAGACCCAGTACTTC. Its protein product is CSARDGAAQETQYF.

The CDR3 region has the DNA TGTGCCAGTGCAGCCGGGACTCTAACCTACGAGCAGTACTTC. It yields the protein CASAAGTLTYEQYF. This chain links TRBV19 with TRBJ2-4; perhaps TRBD2 as D (6 bases). TRBJ2-7 explains the end of the DNA better; the J call may be wrong. CDR3 size: 14 residues. Germline CDR1 reads LNHDA; CDR2 reads SQIVND (reference sequence).

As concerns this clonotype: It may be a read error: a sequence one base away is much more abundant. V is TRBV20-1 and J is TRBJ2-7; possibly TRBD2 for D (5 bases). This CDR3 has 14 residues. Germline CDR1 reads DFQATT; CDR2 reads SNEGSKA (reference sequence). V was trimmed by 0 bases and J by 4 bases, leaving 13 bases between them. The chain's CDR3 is CSARDRRGRYEQYF. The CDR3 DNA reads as TGCAGTGCTAGAGATCGACGAGGGCGATACGAGCAGTACTTC.

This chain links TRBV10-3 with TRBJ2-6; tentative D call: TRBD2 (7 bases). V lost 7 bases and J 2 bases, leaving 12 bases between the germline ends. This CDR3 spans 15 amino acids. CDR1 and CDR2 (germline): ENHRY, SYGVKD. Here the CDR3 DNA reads TGTGCCATCATGCAGGGGACTACTGGGGCCAACGTCCTGACTTTC. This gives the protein CAIMQGTTGANVLTF.

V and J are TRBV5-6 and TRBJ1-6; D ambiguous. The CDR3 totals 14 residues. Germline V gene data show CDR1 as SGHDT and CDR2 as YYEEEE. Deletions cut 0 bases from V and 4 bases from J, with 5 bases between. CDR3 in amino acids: CASSLERYNSPLHF. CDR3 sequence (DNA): TGTGCCAGCAGCTTGGAACGGTATAATTCACCCCTCCACTTT. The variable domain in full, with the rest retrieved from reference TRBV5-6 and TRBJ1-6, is DAGVTQSPTHLIKTRGQQVTLRCSPKSGHDTVSWYQQALGQGPQFIFQYYEEEERQRGNFPDRFSGHQFPNYSSELNVNALLLGDSALYLCASSLERYNSPLHFGNGTRLTVT.